What follows are 22 T cell receptor beta chains derived from one specimen sequenced in a study of blood T cell repertoires in COVID-19. This table comes from immunoSEQ multiplex PCR, and its TCRdb copy is limited to in-frame clones, with some not included. The data contain approximately 130,000 clones, 60% to 85% of them seen just once; the ten biggest clones take up 20% to 25%. Sequencing input: peripheral blood. Source of these receptors: a man older than 75 with acute or convalescent COVID-19.

V is TRBV12-5 and J is TRBJ2-5; 10 positions agree with TRBD1. V gave up 1 base and J gave up 2 bases; unmatched junction bases: 1. The CDR3 loop spans 15 amino acids. Germline-derived CDR1 and CDR2 are LGHNT and FRNRAP. The CDR3 nucleotides are TGTGCTAGTGGTTTGGGGGACAGGGGACAAGAGACCCAGTACTTC. As protein: CASGLGDRGQETQYF.

The chain recombines TRBV28 with TRBJ2-7, with 9 bases aligning to TRBD1. The trim removed 3 bases at V and 5 bases at J, leaving 8 bases unmatched. Looked up from germline, CDR1 is MDHEN and CDR2 is SYDVKM. CDR3 size: 15 residues. The CDR3 sequence: CASSFGGTGINEQYF. DNA of the CDR3: TGTGCCAGCAGTTTTGGGGGGACAGGGATCAACGAGCAGTACTTC. Full variable domain (outside the CDR3, taken from reference TRBV28 and TRBJ2-7): DVKVTQSSRYLVKRTGEKVFLECVQDMDHENMFWYRQDPGLGLRLIYFSYDVKMKEKGDIPEGYSVSREKKERFSLILESASTNQTSMYLCASSFGGTGINEQYFGPGTRLTVT.

The chain links TRBV19 to TRBJ1-5, with TRBD1 as a possible D gene (6 bases). The CDR3 totals 15 residues. Germline loops: CDR1 LNHDA, CDR2 SQIVND (reference sequence). Between the trimmed V and J ends, which lost 6 bases and 0 bases, there was a span of 12 bases. The CDR3 protein is CASRLTGNSNQPQHF. CDR3 DNA sequence: TGTGCCAGTAGGCTGACAGGCAATAGCAATCAGCCCCAGCATTTT. Drawing the rest from reference TRBV19 and TRBJ1-5, the complete variable domain is DGGITQSPKYLFRKEGQNVTLSCEQNLNHDAMYWYRQDPGQGLRLIYYSQIVNDFQKGDIAEGYSVSREKKESFPLTVTSAQKNPTAFYLCASRLTGNSNQPQHFGDGTRLSIL.

The chain carries TRBV5-5 and TRBJ2-1, with 9 bases lining up with TRBD1. CDR3 length: 17 residues. V lost 4 bases to trimming and J lost 0 bases; unmatched junction nucleotides: 8. Germline loops: CDR1 SGHKS, CDR2 YYEKEE (reference sequence). The CDR3 loop is CASSRLTGGVSYNEQFF. CDR3 bases: TGTGCCAGCAGCCGACTAACAGGGGGCGTCTCCTACAATGAGCAGTTCTTC.

The V gene is TRBV7-2, the J gene TRBJ2-7; 9 positions agree with TRBD2. V shed 5 bases and J 1 base; nucleotides not matched to a gene: 6. CDR1 SGHTA and CDR2 FQGNSA come from the germline V gene. The length of the CDR3 is 15 residues. CDR3 residues: CASSVSGGQSYEQYF. CDR3 bases: TGTGCCAGCAGCGTTAGCGGGGGCCAATCCTACGAGCAGTACTTC.

The CDR3 DNA reads TGTGCCAGCAGGACAGCGGGGAAAGTGTTCAATTCACCCCTCCACTTT. This encodes CASRTAGKVFNSPLHF. The V gene is TRBV11-2, the J gene TRBJ1-6; tentative D call: TRBD1 (5 bases). The CDR3 loop spans 16 amino acids. Trimming cost V 6 bases and J 7 bases, with 19 bases left between them. CDR1 is SGHAT and CDR2 is FQNNGV in the germline V gene.

The rearrangement links TRBV5-6 to TRBJ2-7; weak D call: TRBD2 (6 bases). CDR3 length: 13 amino acids. Germline loops: CDR1 SGHDT, CDR2 YYEEEE. Trimming took 4 bases from V and 6 from J, leaving 14 bases between them. CDR3 in DNA: TGTGCCAGCAGCCGTCTGCGGGGCGCCGAGCAGTACTTC. Its protein product is CASSRLRGAEQYF.

The chain is built from TRBV6-6 and TRBJ1-6; no reliable D call. The V and J ends lost 11 bases and 11 bases respectively, with 19 bases between them. CDR1 MNHNY and CDR2 SVGAGI come from the germline V gene (reference sequence). The CDR3 extends over 13 amino acids. CDR3 nucleotide sequence: TGTGCCTCCCGGGGAGGGTCTGGGACACCCCTCCACTTT. Amino acid sequence: CASRGGSGTPLHF.

The CDR3 coding sequence is TGCAGTGCTAATGACGGGTACACAGATACGCAGTATTTT. It encodes CSANDGYTDTQYF. The V gene is TRBV20-1, the J gene TRBJ2-3; D gene ambiguous. Germline V gives CDR1 DFQATT, CDR2 SNEGSKA (reference sequence). This CDR3 has 13 amino acids. V was clipped by 4 bases and J by 2 bases, with 10 bases between them.

The chain uses TRBV9 and TRBJ2-7; D is undetermined. V lost 0 bases and J lost 0, with 7 bases in between. CDR1 and CDR2 from the germline V gene are SGDLS and YYNGEE. CDR3 length equals 14 residues. The CDR3 reads CASSVVPSSYEQYF. The CDR3 bases are TGTGCCAGCAGCGTAGTCCCGAGCTCCTACGAGCAGTACTTC.

The gene calls are TRBV18 and TRBJ1-1; D is perhaps TRBD1 (6 bases). Trimming left V 2 bases short and J 1 base short, with 8 bases between. The CDR3 is 14 amino acids. Germline V gene sequence: CDR1 KGHSH, CDR2 LQKENI. CDR3 protein: CASSPKGQNTEAFF. DNA for the CDR3: TGTGCCAGCTCACCAAAGGGACAGAACACTGAAGCTTTCTTT.

V is TRBV5-4 and J is TRBJ2-7; TRBD1 agrees at 7 bases. The CDR3 spans 16 residues. J was trimmed by 4 bases and V by 0 bases; bases with no gene match: 10. The germline gives CDR1 SGHNT, CDR2 YYREEE (reference sequence). CDR3 protein: CASSLDRDRRLYEQYF. The CDR3 bases are TGTGCCAGCAGCTTGGACCGGGACAGACGTTTATACGAGCAGTACTTC.

The chain uses TRBV28 and TRBJ2-3, with 11 bases aligning to TRBD2. Trimming removed 4 bases from V and 4 bases from J; junction bases left unmatched: 7. This CDR3 has 16 amino acids. The germline V gene has CDR1 MDHEN and CDR2 SYDVKM. This chain's CDR3 is CASSSISGGAPDTQYF. DNA of the CDR3: TGTGCCAGCAGTTCAATTAGCGGGGGGGCCCCAGATACGCAGTATTTT.

The chain joins TRBV6-6 to TRBJ1-1, with D maybe TRBD1 (5 bases). CDR3 length: 14 amino acids. The germline V gene has CDR1 MNHNY and CDR2 SVGAGI (reference sequence). V was trimmed by 0 bases and J by 0 bases, leaving 5 bases between them. This CDR3 is CASSYSRVNTEAFF. Here the CDR3 DNA reads TGTGCCAGCAGTTACTCCAGGGTGAACACTGAAGCTTTCTTT.

V usage is TRBV28 and J usage is TRBJ2-2; TRBD2 aligns across 11 bases. This CDR3 contains 18 residues. Germline CDR1 reads MDHEN; CDR2 reads SYDVKM. The junction had 8 bases not matched to a gene; V was cut back by 1 base and J by 4 bases. The CDR3 loop reads CASSLYRVAGGPTGELFF. The DNA for the CDR3 is TGTGCCAGCAGTTTATACAGAGTAGCGGGGGGGCCCACCGGGGAGCTGTTTTTT.

Only a few counts were recorded for this clone. This chain links TRBV27 with TRBJ1-6; 9 bases align to TRBD1. Germline V gives CDR1 MNHEY, CDR2 SMNVEV (reference sequence). V trimming: 6 bases; J trimming: 8 bases; junction bases outside the gene matches: 8. This CDR3 region has 15 residues. CDR3 loop: CASSFRDRAHSPLHF. CDR3 sequence (DNA): TGTGCCAGCAGCTTCCGGGACAGGGCCCATTCACCCCTCCACTTT.

Details on this clone: The junction and the germline gene differ at one end; a read error may be behind it. The V call is TRBV4-2, the J call TRBJ1-5, with TRBD1 identical over 7 bases. CDR1 is LGHNA, CDR2 YNFKEQ, per germline. The CDR3 runs to 19 residues. The CDR3 reads CASSKEVRPGQGDSQPQHF. For the CDR3, the DNA is TGTGCCAGCAGCAAAGAAGTACGTCCGGGGCAGGGGGATTCTCAGCCCCAGCATTTT.

The chain is built from TRBV4-1 and TRBJ1-6, with D perhaps TRBD1 (5 bases). CDR1 is MGHRA and CDR2 is YSYEKL in the germline V gene. The length of the CDR3 is 16 residues. V was pared by 0 bases and J by 5 bases, with 11 bases between. In nucleotides, the CDR3 is TGCGCCAGCAGCCAAGAACCAGGGCTTAATAATTCACCCCTCCACTTT. This gives the protein CASSQEPGLNNSPLHF.

A few counts support this clone. V is TRBV29-1 and J is TRBJ1-3; TRBD1 might be the D (6 bases). This CDR3 spans 15 amino acids. Germline V gene sequence: CDR1 SQVTM, CDR2 ANQGSEA. V was clipped by 6 bases and J by 0 bases, with 15 bases between them. CDR3 residues: CSVSSGHLSGNTIYF. The CDR3 DNA reads as TGCAGCGTATCCTCGGGACACCTCTCTGGAAACACCATATATTTT.

V gene TRBV7-3 combines with J gene TRBJ2-1, with TRBD1 identical over 8 bases. The trim removed 2 bases at V and 4 bases at J, leaving 13 bases unmatched. Germline CDR1 SGHTA, CDR2 FQGTGA. There are 18 residues in the CDR3. CDR3 nucleotide sequence: TGTGCCAGCAGCTTATCTGGGACAGGCTGGGGTCGGTACAATGAGCAGTTCTTC. This gives the protein CASSLSGTGWGRYNEQFF.

The chain recombines TRBV19 with TRBJ2-2; D perhaps matches TRBD1 (6 bases). CDR1 and CDR2 (germline): LNHDA, SQIVND (reference sequence). The length of the CDR3 is 14 residues. V lost 4 bases, J lost 6 bases, and 12 bases lay in between. CDR3 region: CASSRAGVAGELFF. As DNA, the CDR3 is TGTGCCAGTAGTAGAGCAGGGGTGGCCGGGGAGCTGTTTTTT.

This clone was detected once. The V gene is TRBV28, the J gene TRBJ2-2; 9 bases fit TRBD1. Trimming cost V 6 bases and J 13 bases; bases outside gene matches: 12. The CDR3 spans 14 residues. Germline V gene sequence: CDR1 MDHEN, CDR2 SYDVKM. The CDR3 DNA reads TGTGCCAGCAGAGCCGGACAGGGGTCCAGGGGGCTGTTTTTT. Its protein product is CASRAGQGSRGLFF.